One sample yielded the 26 T cell receptor beta chains listed below, sequenced in a study of blood T cell repertoires in COVID-19. The table came from immunoSEQ multiplex PCR; TCRdb's copy has only in-frame clones and leaves some out. Of some 110,000 clones detected, around 83% appear once; the ten largest clones hold 7% to 9.5%. The sample consisted of peripheral blood. The receptors were gathered from a man between 65 and 85 years old with acute or convalescent COVID-19.

This clone was detected once. The chain recombines TRBV23-1 with TRBJ2-1, with TRBD2 identical over 10 bases. TRBV23-1 is identified as an open reading frame with a role that is uncertain. The CDR3 contains 17 residues. Trimming cost V 3 bases and J 8 bases; bases outside gene matches: 13. The CDR3 sequence is CASSHPIAGGVADEQFF. For the CDR3, the DNA is TGCGCCAGCAGTCACCCGATAGCGGGAGGAGTCGCGGATGAGCAGTTCTTC.

The chain has TRBV10-3 and TRBJ2-5, with TRBD2 identical over 8 bases. This CDR3 region has 15 residues. CDR1 and CDR2 from the germline V gene are ENHRY and SYGVKD. After removal of 6 bases from V and 1 base from J, the junction contained 7 bases not matched to a gene. The CDR3 nucleotides are TGTGCCATCAGGGGAGCAGCGGGAGCCCAAGAGACCCAGTACTTC. Its protein product is CAIRGAAGAQETQYF.

This chain joins TRBV24-1 and TRBJ1-2; 8 bases are shared with TRBD1. Germline values: CDR1 KGHDR, CDR2 SFDVKD. The CDR3 runs 17 residues. V was pared by 2 bases and J by 4 bases, with 11 bases of the junction left unmatched. CDR3 DNA: TGTGCCACCAGTGATTCACTGCGACACGGACAGGGCTATGGCTACACCTTC. Its translation is CATSDSLRHGQGYGYTF.

J is TRBJ2-4 and V is TRBV21-1; no check of the table's D call, TRBD1, against the DNA was made. TRBV21-1 is flagged as a pseudogene. This CDR3 comprises 17 residues. The CDR3 protein is CASSLQDRDTAKNIQYF. CDR3 nucleotides: TGTGCCAGCAGCCTCCAAGACCGGGACACCGCCAAAAACATTCAGTACTTC.

This clone was counted a few times. The chain joins TRBV5-1 to TRBJ2-3, with 7 bases that match TRBD1. V lost 3 bases, J lost 6 bases, and 7 bases stayed unmatched. CDR3 length equals 14 residues. Germline CDR1 reads SGHRS; CDR2 reads YFSETQ. The CDR3 DNA sequence: TGCGCCAGCAGCTCCACAGGGGTGGGGGATACGCAGTATTTT. It specifies CASSSTGVGDTQYF.

The V and J genes are TRBV5-1 and TRBJ1-3; TRBD1 agrees at 7 bases. This CDR3 has 15 residues. From germline, CDR1 is SGHRS and CDR2 YFSETQ. With V trimmed by 4 bases and J by 2 bases, 6 bases remained unmatched. CDR3 sequence (DNA): TGCGCCAGCAGCGCCTCCGGGACAGCTGGAAACACCATATATTTT. Its protein product is CASSASGTAGNTIYF. Full variable domain (outside the CDR3, taken from reference TRBV5-1 and TRBJ1-3): KAGVTQTPRYLIKTRGQQVTLSCSPISGHRSVSWYQQTPGQGLQFLFEYFSETQRNKGNFPGRFSGRQFSNSRSEMNVSTLELGDSALYLCASSASGTAGNTIYFGEGSWLTVV.

Of note for this clone: One end of the junction does not line up with germline, which may come from a read error. The chain has TRBV5-1 and TRBJ2-1, with TRBD2 matching 11 bases. Per germline, CDR1 SGHRS and CDR2 YFSETQ. The CDR3 contains 20 residues. The CDR3, as DNA: TGCGCCAGCAGCTTGAGCCTAGCGGGAGGAACGGCCCTCTCCGACAATGAGCAGTTCTTC. Residues: CASSLSLAGGTALSDNEQFF.

The rearrangement uses TRBV6-6 and TRBJ1-4; 10 bases are a match to TRBD1. The CDR3 runs to 17 residues. Germline V gene lookup returns CDR1 MNHNY and CDR2 SVGAGI (reference sequence). V gave up 5 bases and J gave up 4 bases; unmatched junction bases: 10. The CDR3 DNA follows: TGTGCCAGCAGTCCCGGGACAGGGGACGATTTTAATGAAAAACTGTTTTTT. It specifies CASSPGTGDDFNEKLFF.

The chain has TRBV3-1 (or the pseudogene TRBV3-2) and TRBJ1-5; tentative D call: TRBD1 (5 bases). Germline V gene data show CDR1 as LGHDT and CDR2 as YNNKEL (reference sequence). CDR3 length: 14 amino acids. Trimming shortened V by 3 bases and J by 4 bases, and 10 bases separated the two germline ends. For the CDR3, the DNA is TGTGCCAGCAGCCAGGGGCCAAAGAATCAGCCCCAGCATTTT. Translating gives CASSQGPKNQPQHF.

J is TRBJ1-1 and V is TRBV4-1, with unresolved D. This CDR3 is 17 amino acids long. Trimming cost V 3 bases and J 6 bases, with 23 bases left between them. Germline CDR1 reads MGHRA; CDR2 reads YSYEKL. The CDR3 sequence: CASSHRSPDGGISEAFF. As DNA, the CDR3 is TGCGCCAGCAGCCACCGTTCTCCGGATGGAGGTATATCTGAAGCTTTCTTT.

Comments on this clone: Other DNA sequences in this specimen translate into the identical CDR3. The chain has TRBV6-5 and TRBJ1-1; 8 bases fit TRBD1. CDR1 MNHEY and CDR2 SVGAGI come from the germline V gene. With V trimmed by 0 bases and J by 7 bases, 1 base remained unmatched. The CDR3 is 13 amino acids. The CDR3 coding sequence is TGTGCCAGCAGTTACTCAGGACAGGGTGAAGCTTTCTTT. Its translation: CASSYSGQGEAFF.

The V and J genes are TRBV3-1 (or the pseudogene TRBV3-2) and TRBJ2-3; TRBD2 agrees at 13 bases. The junction had 4 bases not matched to a gene; V was cut back by 1 base and J by 3 bases. This CDR3 spans 17 amino acids. Per the germline V gene, CDR1 is LGHDT and CDR2 is YNNKEL (reference sequence). CDR3 nucleotides: TGTGCCAGCAGCCAAGGACTAGCGGGGGGATCGACAGATACGCAGTATTTT. This translates into CASSQGLAGGSTDTQYF.

This clone was picked up a small number of times. Other nucleotide sequences from this sample produce the same CDR3. This chain joins TRBV29-1 and TRBJ1-1, with a possible D match to TRBD1 (6 bases). Deletions cut 2 bases from V and 1 base from J, with 11 bases between. This CDR3 comprises 14 residues. CDR1 and CDR2 from the germline V gene are SQVTM and ANQGSEA. The CDR3 coding sequence is TGCAGCGTTGAATCCGGCAGGGGGAACACTGAAGCTTTCTTT. Protein product: CSVESGRGNTEAFF.

The chain carries TRBV5-1 and TRBJ2-2, with a weak D call TRBD2 (5 bases). The V and J ends lost 0 bases and 2 bases respectively, with 11 bases between them. The germline V gene encodes CDR1 SGHRS and CDR2 YFSETQ. The CDR3 loop spans 16 amino acids. Written as DNA, the CDR3 is TGCGCCAGCAGCTTGGGTGAGCGGATTAACACCGGGGAGCTGTTTTTT. The encoded protein is CASSLGERINTGELFF. Combining the CDR3 with reference TRBV5-1 and TRBJ2-2 gives the whole variable domain KAGVTQTPRYLIKTRGQQVTLSCSPISGHRSVSWYQQTPGQGLQFLFEYFSETQRNKGNFPGRFSGRQFSNSRSEMNVSTLELGDSALYLCASSLGERINTGELFFGEGSRLTVL.

V usage is TRBV10-3 and J usage is TRBJ2-3; D is uncertain. Trimming took 11 bases from V and 0 from J, leaving 24 bases between them. This CDR3 spans 17 amino acids. Per germline, CDR1 ENHRY and CDR2 SYGVKD. The CDR3 DNA follows: TGTGCCGTCCGACCTTCAGAGCGCCCCCTTAGCACAGATACGCAGTATTTT. Translated: CAVRPSERPLSTDTQYF.

The J gene is TRBJ2-1, the V gene TRBV28; TRBD2 agrees at 8 bases. The germline V gene encodes CDR1 MDHEN and CDR2 SYDVKM. There are 15 residues in the CDR3. Trimming at V came to 6 bases and at J to 9 bases, leaving 13 bases not matched to a gene. The CDR3 is CASRGSSGRSGEQFF. CDR3 DNA sequence: TGTGCCAGCAGAGGTTCTAGCGGGCGATCAGGTGAGCAGTTCTTC.

J is TRBJ2-7 and V is TRBV20-1, with 10 bases aligning to TRBD2. V was clipped by 3 bases and J by 2 bases; unmatched bases: 4. The CDR3 runs to 14 residues. CDR1 DFQATT and CDR2 SNEGSKA come from the germline V gene (reference sequence). The CDR3 coding sequence is TGCAGTGCTAGTACTAGCGGGAAGACCTACGAGCAGTACTTC. Amino acids: CSASTSGKTYEQYF.

This sequence joins TRBV24-1 and TRBJ2-2; D not certain. CDR3 length equals 12 residues. Germline CDR1 KGHDR, CDR2 SFDVKD. Trimming removed 5 bases at V and 8 bases at J, with 8 bases between. The CDR3 reads CATSGRSGELFF. The CDR3 nucleotides read TGTGCCACCAGTGGCAGATCAGGGGAGCTGTTTTTT.

The chain recombines TRBV9 with TRBJ2-7, with 8 bases that match TRBD1. This CDR3 comprises 15 residues. The germline gives CDR1 SGDLS, CDR2 YYNGEE. The V segment lost 0 bases and the J segment 2 bases; nucleotides outside the gene matches: 4. This CDR3 reads CASSVAGGTTYEQYF. The DNA for the CDR3 is TGTGCCAGCAGCGTAGCAGGGGGCACCACCTACGAGCAGTACTTC.

The rearrangement uses TRBV11-2 and TRBJ1-6; 7 positions match TRBD1. This CDR3 contains 13 residues. CDR1 and CDR2 from the germline V gene are SGHAT and FQNNGV. Trimming cost V 3 bases and J 11 bases; bases outside gene matches: 4. In DNA form, the CDR3 reads TGTGCCAGCAGCTTGGGGACAGTAACACCCCTCCACTTT. Encoded protein: CASSLGTVTPLHF.

This chain links TRBV9 with TRBJ2-5, with D tentatively TRBD2 (6 bases). There are 16 residues in the CDR3. V dropped 0 bases and J dropped 1 base, with 13 bases sitting between them. Germline V gene lookup returns CDR1 SGDLS and CDR2 YYNGEE. The CDR3 sequence is CASSVGAGLTQETQYF. The CDR3 DNA is TGTGCCAGCAGCGTAGGGGCGGGACTTACCCAAGAGACCCAGTACTTC.

The V call is TRBV12-3 or TRBV12-4, the J call TRBJ1-5; D gene ambiguous. V was clipped by 3 bases and J by 2 bases, with 5 bases between them. The CDR3 consists of 13 residues. The CDR3 region is CASSFLGNQPQHF. CDR3 in DNA: TGTGCCAGCAGTTTTCTAGGCAATCAGCCCCAGCATTTT.

The CDR3 loop reads CSGGQAQETQYF. In DNA, the CDR3 is TGCAGCGGAGGACAGGCCCAAGAGACCCAGTACTTC. The rearrangement links TRBV29-1 to TRBJ2-5; 7 bases line up with TRBD1. The CDR3 has 12 amino acids. Germline lookup yields CDR1 SQVTM and CDR2 ANQGSEA. Trimming removed 7 bases from V and 1 base from J; junction bases left unmatched: 3.

About this clone: Other DNA sequences in the sample encode the same CDR3. The CDR3 sequence: CASSPGGNTQYF. CDR3 DNA: TGTGCCAGCAGTCCCGGGGGGAATACGCAGTATTTT. The chain recombines TRBV12-3 or TRBV12-4 with TRBJ2-3; 7 bases are a match to TRBD2. The CDR3 is 12 amino acids. The trim removed 5 bases at V and 7 bases at J, leaving 3 bases unmatched.

The J gene is TRBJ1-2, the V gene TRBV6-5, with TRBD1 identical over 9 bases. There are 14 residues in the CDR3. The J segment lost 7 bases and the V segment lost 5 bases, leaving 8 bases of the junction unmatched. Per the germline V gene, CDR1 is MNHEY and CDR2 is SVGAGI. CDR3 in amino acids: CASSTGQGRGGYTF. CDR3 bases: TGTGCCAGCAGTACCGGACAGGGGAGGGGTGGCTACACCTTC.

This chain links TRBV5-1 with TRBJ1-2; tentative D call: TRBD1 (5 bases). The germline V gene has CDR1 SGHRS and CDR2 YFSETQ. V lost 1 base and J 3 bases, leaving 7 bases between the germline ends. This CDR3 is 13 amino acids long. Here the CDR3 reads CASSLKQDYGYTF. The CDR3 nucleotides are TGCGCCAGCAGCTTGAAACAGGACTATGGCTACACCTTC.